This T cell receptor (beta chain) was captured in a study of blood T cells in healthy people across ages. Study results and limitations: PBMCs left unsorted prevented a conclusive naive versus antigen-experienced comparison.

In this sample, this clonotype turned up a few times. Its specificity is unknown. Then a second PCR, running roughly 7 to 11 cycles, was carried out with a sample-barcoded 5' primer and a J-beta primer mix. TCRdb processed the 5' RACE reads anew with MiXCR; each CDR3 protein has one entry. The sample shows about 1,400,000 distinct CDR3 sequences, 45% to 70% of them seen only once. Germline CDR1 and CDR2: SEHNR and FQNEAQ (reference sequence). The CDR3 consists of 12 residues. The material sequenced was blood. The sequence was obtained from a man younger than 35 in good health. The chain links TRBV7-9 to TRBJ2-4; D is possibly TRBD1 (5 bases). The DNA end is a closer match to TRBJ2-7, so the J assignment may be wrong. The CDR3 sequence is CASSLGRDEQYF. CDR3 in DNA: TGTGCCAGCAGTTTGGGCAGGGACGAGCAGTACTTC.